A selection of T cell receptor beta chains follows, all from one sample in a study of blood T cell repertoires in COVID-19. The data were produced by immunoSEQ multiplex PCR, yet TCRdb's version contains in-frame clones alone and is incomplete. Of 250,000 to 300,000 clones listed, around 81% are singletons. Sequences were obtained from peripheral blood. The receptor set was obtained from a woman aged 55 to 70 with active or convalescent COVID-19. CDR3s include the opening cysteine and the closing phenylalanine or tryptophan. Fields, in order: V gene, D gene, clone size, J gene, CDR3 DNA, CDR3 protein. A D gene is named only where the DNA matches it firmly. Size values are once, few and many counts, or a class for expanded clones, and some rows have none.

v_call: TRBV19; d_call: TRBD1; clone_size: .; j_call: TRBJ1-6; cdr3_nt: TGTGCCAGTGGCTCACAGGGGATAGCCTCACCCCTCCACTTT; cdr3_aa: CASGSQGIASPLHF
v_call: TRBV11-2; d_call: TRBD1; clone_size: .; j_call: TRBJ2-7; cdr3_nt: TGTGCCAGCACCGGGACAGGGGGCTCCTACGAGCAGTACTTC; cdr3_aa: CASTGTGGSYEQYF
v_call: TRBV6-2/TRBV6-3; d_call: .; clone_size: .; j_call: TRBJ2-7; cdr3_nt: TGTGCCAGCAGTTACGGCCCGGAGGAGTACTTC; cdr3_aa: CASSYGPEEYF
v_call: TRBV18; d_call: .; clone_size: .; j_call: TRBJ1-2; cdr3_nt: TGTGCCAGCTCACCCAAAGTCGGGGGTTATGGCTACACCTTC; cdr3_aa: CASSPKVGGYGYTF
v_call: TRBV4-2; d_call: .; clone_size: .; j_call: TRBJ2-1; cdr3_nt: TGTGCCAGCAGCCAACGGCAGGACTACAATGAGCAGTTCTTC; cdr3_aa: CASSQRQDYNEQFF
v_call: TRBV29-1; d_call: .; clone_size: few; j_call: TRBJ2-7; cdr3_nt: TGCAGCGTTCAGGGTGACTCCTACGAGCAGTACTTC; cdr3_aa: CSVQGDSYEQYF
v_call: TRBV9; d_call: TRBD1; clone_size: .; j_call: TRBJ2-7; cdr3_nt: TGTGCCAGCAGCGGCGGACAGGGGACGTACTTC; cdr3_aa: CASSGGQGTYF
v_call: TRBV5-1; d_call: TRBD1; clone_size: .; j_call: TRBJ2-7; cdr3_nt: TGCGCCAGCAGCTTATCCGGGACAGGGGGCTACGAGCAGTACTTC; cdr3_aa: CASSLSGTGGYEQYF
v_call: TRBV6-1; d_call: .; clone_size: .; j_call: TRBJ2-1; cdr3_nt: TGTGCCAGCAGTGAGGGGGGTGAGCAGTTCTTC; cdr3_aa: CASSEGGEQFF
v_call: TRBV11-2; d_call: .; clone_size: .; j_call: TRBJ2-7; cdr3_nt: TGTGCCAGCAGCTTAGATCCCGTGAGCTCCTACGAGCAGTACTTC; cdr3_aa: CASSLDPVSSYEQYF
v_call: TRBV5-4; d_call: .; clone_size: .; j_call: TRBJ1-2; cdr3_nt: TGTGCCAGCAGCTTGGACGGGACACATGGCGGCTACACCTTC; cdr3_aa: CASSLDGTHGGYTF
v_call: TRBV12-3/TRBV12-4; d_call: .; clone_size: .; j_call: TRBJ2-7; cdr3_nt: TGTGCCAGCGTACTGGAGGGCCGCTACGAGCAGTACTTC; cdr3_aa: CASVLEGRYEQYF
v_call: TRBV5-1; d_call: .; clone_size: .; j_call: TRBJ2-3; cdr3_nt: TGCGCCAGCAGCTACGGAGCATCCGGAGATACGCAGTATTTT; cdr3_aa: CASSYGASGDTQYF
v_call: TRBV2; d_call: .; clone_size: .; j_call: TRBJ1-3; cdr3_nt: TGTGCCAGCAGTAAAGGGCCATTCTCTGGAAACACCATATATTTT; cdr3_aa: CASSKGPFSGNTIYF
v_call: TRBV7-6; d_call: .; clone_size: .; j_call: TRBJ1-1; cdr3_nt: TGTGCCAGCAGCCCGTGGGGGGGCGGGAACACTGAAGCTTTCTTT; cdr3_aa: CASSPWGGGNTEAFF
v_call: TRBV21-1; d_call: .; clone_size: .; j_call: TRBJ2-1; cdr3_nt: TGTGCCAGCAGCAAAGTAGAGGGGGGGAATGAGCAGTTCTTC; cdr3_aa: CASSKVEGGNEQFF
v_call: TRBV7-3; d_call: .; clone_size: .; j_call: TRBJ2-1; cdr3_nt: TGTGCCAGCAGCCCTCGTAGGCGGGGCGCATACAATGAGCAGTTCTTC; cdr3_aa: CASSPRRRGAYNEQFF
v_call: TRBV27; d_call: .; clone_size: .; j_call: TRBJ1-4; cdr3_nt: TGTGCCAGCAGTTCCCCGGGGGGAGAAAAACTGTTTTTT; cdr3_aa: CASSSPGGEKLFF
v_call: TRBV10-2; d_call: TRBD1; clone_size: .; j_call: TRBJ1-6; cdr3_nt: TGCGCCAGCAGTGATCCGGGACAGGGAACATCACCCCTCCACTTT; cdr3_aa: CASSDPGQGTSPLHF
v_call: TRBV25-1; d_call: .; clone_size: .; j_call: TRBJ2-3; cdr3_nt: TGTGCCAGCAGTGCGACGGACAGAGGCACAGATACGCAGTATTTT; cdr3_aa: CASSATDRGTDTQYF
v_call: TRBV7-9; d_call: .; clone_size: .; j_call: TRBJ1-1; cdr3_nt: TGTGCCAGCAGCTTAGACTCAAGCTCGCGCACTGAAGCTTTCTTT; cdr3_aa: CASSLDSSSRTEAFF
v_call: TRBV18; d_call: TRBD1; clone_size: .; j_call: TRBJ1-2; cdr3_nt: TGTGCCAGCTCACCTGGGCAGGGGGAAGGCTACACCTTC; cdr3_aa: CASSPGQGEGYTF
v_call: TRBV11-1; d_call: TRBD2; clone_size: .; j_call: TRBJ2-2; cdr3_nt: TGTGCCAGCAACCGGGCCGGGACTAGTGGCACCGGGGAGCTGTTTTTT; cdr3_aa: CASNRAGTSGTGELFF
v_call: TRBV4-2; d_call: TRBD1; clone_size: .; j_call: TRBJ1-4; cdr3_nt: TGTGCCAGCAGCCAGGACAGGGGGAGTGAAAAACTGTTTTTT; cdr3_aa: CASSQDRGSEKLFF
v_call: TRBV2; d_call: .; clone_size: .; j_call: TRBJ1-1; cdr3_nt: TGTGCCAGCAGCCTCCGACAGGAGAACACTGAAGCTTTCTTT; cdr3_aa: CASSLRQENTEAFF
v_call: TRBV2; d_call: .; clone_size: .; j_call: TRBJ2-7; cdr3_nt: TGTGCCAGCAGTGACTGGAGCTACGAGCAGTACTTC; cdr3_aa: CASSDWSYEQYF
v_call: TRBV7-2; d_call: TRBD2; clone_size: .; j_call: TRBJ2-7; cdr3_nt: TGTGCCAGCAACATTCAATCGGGACTAGCCCTGGACGAGCAGTACTTC; cdr3_aa: CASNIQSGLALDEQYF
v_call: TRBV29-1; d_call: TRBD2; clone_size: once; j_call: TRBJ2-3; cdr3_nt: TGCAGCGTTGAAGCCCCGCACCTCGGGACTAGCGGGGGGGCGAGCACAGATACGCAGTATTTT; cdr3_aa: CSVEAPHLGTSGGASTDTQYF
v_call: TRBV27; d_call: TRBD1; clone_size: .; j_call: TRBJ1-1; cdr3_nt: TGTGCCAGCAGTTTGGGCAGGGGGGACACTGAAGCTTTCTTT; cdr3_aa: CASSLGRGDTEAFF
v_call: TRBV28; d_call: .; clone_size: .; j_call: TRBJ1-4; cdr3_nt: TGTGCCAGCAGTTTGGTGGCCCCGGGGAGAAAAACTGTTTTT; cdr3_aa: CASSLVAPGRKTVF
v_call: TRBV4-3; d_call: .; clone_size: once; j_call: TRBJ2-3; cdr3_nt: TGCGCCAGCAGCCAAGGGGCGGGTACGCAGTATTTT; cdr3_aa: CASSQGAGTQYF
v_call: TRBV9; d_call: TRBD1; clone_size: .; j_call: TRBJ2-6; cdr3_nt: TGTGCCAGCAGCCCTGGACAGGGAGCTGGGGCCAACGTCCTGACTTTC; cdr3_aa: CASSPGQGAGANVLTF
v_call: TRBV4-2; d_call: TRBD1; clone_size: .; j_call: TRBJ1-2; cdr3_nt: TGTGCCAGCAGCCACGCCCTTAGAGGACAGGGGGCGTATGGCTACACCTTC; cdr3_aa: CASSHALRGQGAYGYTF
v_call: TRBV7-9; d_call: .; clone_size: few; j_call: TRBJ1-4; cdr3_nt: TGTGCCAGCAGCTTACCGCAGGGGATGGGAGAAAAACTGTTTTTT; cdr3_aa: CASSLPQGMGEKLFF
v_call: TRBV12-5; d_call: .; clone_size: .; j_call: TRBJ2-1; cdr3_nt: TGTGCTAGTGGCCCGACAGGGCGGGGCTACAATGAGCAGTTCTTC; cdr3_aa: CASGPTGRGYNEQFF
v_call: TRBV14; d_call: .; clone_size: .; j_call: TRBJ2-2; cdr3_nt: TGTGCCAGCAGCCAAAGTTCGGTCCCCGGGGAGCTGTTTTTT; cdr3_aa: CASSQSSVPGELFF
v_call: TRBV5-1; d_call: TRBD1; clone_size: .; j_call: TRBJ2-1; cdr3_nt: TGCGCCAGCAGCGGAAGACAGGGCGAATCCTACAATGAGCAGTTCTTC; cdr3_aa: CASSGRQGESYNEQFF
v_call: TRBV7-2; d_call: .; clone_size: .; j_call: TRBJ2-2; cdr3_nt: TGTGCCAGCAGCCCGGACACCGGGGAGCTGTTTTTT; cdr3_aa: CASSPDTGELFF
v_call: TRBV5-1; d_call: .; clone_size: once; j_call: TRBJ2-1; cdr3_nt: TGCGCCAGCAGCACCCGGGGGTACAATGAGCAGTTCTTC; cdr3_aa: CASSTRGYNEQFF
v_call: TRBV19; d_call: TRBD2; clone_size: .; j_call: TRBJ2-1; cdr3_nt: TGTGCCAGTAGTATGACACTAGCGGTCTACAATGAGCAGTTCTTC; cdr3_aa: CASSMTLAVYNEQFF
v_call: TRBV1; d_call: .; clone_size: few; j_call: TRBJ2-7; cdr3_nt: TGCACCAGCAGCCAAGGGCTCCCGACAGGGCTAGCGGGAATCTACGAGCAGTACTTC; cdr3_aa: CTSSQGLPTGLAGIYEQYF
v_call: TRBV18; d_call: TRBD1; clone_size: .; j_call: TRBJ1-1; cdr3_nt: TGTGCCAGCTCACCAGGTCGGGCAGGGGGTGACACTGAAGCTTTCTTT; cdr3_aa: CASSPGRAGGDTEAFF
v_call: TRBV4-3; d_call: .; clone_size: .; j_call: TRBJ2-3; cdr3_nt: TGCGCCAGCAGCCAAGATGGCGCGGGGGCAATCACAGATACGCAGTATTTT; cdr3_aa: CASSQDGAGAITDTQYF
v_call: TRBV6-2/TRBV6-3; d_call: .; clone_size: .; j_call: TRBJ1-5; cdr3_nt: TGTGCCAGCAGTCGAGATCCCGGGGCCGGGGGTCAGCCCCAGCATTTT; cdr3_aa: CASSRDPGAGGQPQHF
v_call: TRBV3-1/TRBV3-2; d_call: .; clone_size: .; j_call: TRBJ1-1; cdr3_nt: TGTGCCAGCAGCCCGGGGGGGGGCATAATCATGAACACTGAAGCTTTCTTT; cdr3_aa: CASSPGGGIIMNTEAFF
v_call: TRBV18; d_call: .; clone_size: .; j_call: TRBJ2-3; cdr3_nt: TGTGCCAGCTCCGCGGGGAGCACAGATACGCAGTATTTT; cdr3_aa: CASSAGSTDTQYF
v_call: TRBV27; d_call: .; clone_size: .; j_call: TRBJ2-7; cdr3_nt: TGTGCCAGCAGTTTGGGCAGGGCGTACGAGCAGTACTTC; cdr3_aa: CASSLGRAYEQYF
v_call: TRBV21-1; d_call: .; clone_size: .; j_call: TRBJ2-2; cdr3_nt: TGTGCCAGCAGCCTGCGACTAGCGGGGAACACCGGGGAGCTGTTTTTT; cdr3_aa: CASSLRLAGNTGELFF
v_call: TRBV7-9; d_call: .; clone_size: .; j_call: TRBJ1-5; cdr3_nt: TGTGCCAGCACCCAGGGTGTTCAGCCCCAGCATTTT; cdr3_aa: CASTQGVQPQHF
v_call: TRBV3-1/TRBV3-2; d_call: .; clone_size: .; j_call: TRBJ2-1; cdr3_nt: TGTGCCAGCAGCCAAGGGGCCCTTGACAATGAGCAGTTCTTC; cdr3_aa: CASSQGALDNEQFF
v_call: TRBV18; d_call: .; clone_size: many; j_call: TRBJ2-7; cdr3_nt: TGTGCCAGCTCACTCACAGGGAACCTCTACGAGCAGTACTTC; cdr3_aa: CASSLTGNLYEQYF
v_call: TRBV2; d_call: .; clone_size: .; j_call: TRBJ1-3; cdr3_nt: TGTGCCAGCAGGGAGGGCGTCTCTGGAAACACCATATATTTT; cdr3_aa: CASREGVSGNTIYF
v_call: TRBV5-5; d_call: TRBD1; clone_size: .; j_call: TRBJ1-1; cdr3_nt: TGTGCCAGCAGCTTCCAACAGGGGGCAAACACTGAAGCTTTCTTT; cdr3_aa: CASSFQQGANTEAFF
v_call: TRBV19; d_call: .; clone_size: .; j_call: TRBJ1-1; cdr3_nt: TGTGCCAGTATTAGACGGGGGGTCGAGAACACTGAAGCTTTCTTT; cdr3_aa: CASIRRGVENTEAFF
v_call: TRBV30; d_call: TRBD1; clone_size: .; j_call: TRBJ1-1; cdr3_nt: TGTGCCTGGGGGGGACAGGTTAACACTGAAGCTTTCTTT; cdr3_aa: CAWGGQVNTEAFF
v_call: TRBV6-2/TRBV6-3; d_call: TRBD1; clone_size: .; j_call: TRBJ1-5; cdr3_nt: TGTGCCAGCAGTTCAACTCGGACAGGGGGCAATCAGCCCCAGCATTTT; cdr3_aa: CASSSTRTGGNQPQHF
v_call: TRBV24-1; d_call: .; clone_size: .; j_call: TRBJ2-5; cdr3_nt: TGTGCCACCAGTCGTTCGACGGGGGTCATACAAGAGACCCAGTACTTC; cdr3_aa: CATSRSTGVIQETQYF
v_call: TRBV18; d_call: TRBD2; clone_size: .; j_call: TRBJ2-1; cdr3_nt: TGTGCCAGCAGCGGGGGGGTCAGCTACAATGAGCAGTTCTTC; cdr3_aa: CASSGGVSYNEQFF
v_call: TRBV7-3; d_call: TRBD2; clone_size: few; j_call: TRBJ2-1; cdr3_nt: TGTGCCAGCAGCTTAGCTAGCGGGGGTTTAAATGAGCAGTTCTTC; cdr3_aa: CASSLASGGLNEQFF
v_call: TRBV5-1; d_call: .; clone_size: .; j_call: TRBJ1-2; cdr3_nt: TGCGCCAGCAGCTTGGCCACAGAGGGTCCCTATGGCTACACCTTC; cdr3_aa: CASSLATEGPYGYTF